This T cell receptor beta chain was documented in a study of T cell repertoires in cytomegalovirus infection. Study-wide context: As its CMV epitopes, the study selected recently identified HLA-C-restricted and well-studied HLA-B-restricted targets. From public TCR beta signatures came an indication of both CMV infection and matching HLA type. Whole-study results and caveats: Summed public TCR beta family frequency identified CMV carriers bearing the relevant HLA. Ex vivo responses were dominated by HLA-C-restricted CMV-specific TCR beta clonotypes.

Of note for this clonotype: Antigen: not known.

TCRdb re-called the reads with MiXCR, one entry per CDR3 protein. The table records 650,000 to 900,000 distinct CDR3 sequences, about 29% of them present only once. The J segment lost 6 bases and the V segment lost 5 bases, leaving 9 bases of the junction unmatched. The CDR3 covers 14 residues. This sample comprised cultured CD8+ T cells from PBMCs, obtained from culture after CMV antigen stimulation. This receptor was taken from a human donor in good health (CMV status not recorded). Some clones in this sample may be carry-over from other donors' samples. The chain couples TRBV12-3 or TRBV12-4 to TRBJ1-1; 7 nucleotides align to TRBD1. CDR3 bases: TGTGCCAGCAGTGCGACAGGGCGTGGGGCTGAAGCTTTCTTT. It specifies CASSATGRGAEAFF.